This TCR beta chain came from a study of T cells in Graves' hyperthyroidism and ophthalmopathy. Turning to the study itself: Peripheral blood was obtained at initial diagnosis, preceding any treatment. The study, taken as a whole, reports: Prediction of ophthalmopathy progression came a median roughly 6.7 months pre-onset.

Amplification of TCR beta CDR3 regions used RNA as the template. In the first-round RT-PCR of the TCR CDR3, the HTBI primer set was used. In TCRdb, the multiplex PCR reads were re-called with MiXCR into one record per CDR3 protein. The profile shows more than 250,000 distinct CDR3 sequences, roughly 15% of them singletons. The diagnostic basis comprised clinical symptoms, serum thyroxine and TRAb, thyroid ultrasound and orbital computed tomography. Sample collection date corresponds to first hyperthyroidism diagnosis, prior to any ophthalmopathy symptoms. On this clonotype itself: Its antigen is not known.

This sequence originates from a woman aged 45 to 65 with Graves' hyperthyroidism that later progressed to Graves' ophthalmopathy. The material sequenced was blood.

The CDR3 nucleotides read TGCAGTGCTAGACCACAGCCGGGACAGGGCCACTCTGGAAACACCATATATTTT. It encodes CSARPQPGQGHSGNTIYF. The J gene is TRBJ1-3, the V gene TRBV20-1; 9 bases fit TRBD1. Germline CDR1 DFQATT, CDR2 SNEGSKA (reference sequence). The J segment lost 0 bases and the V segment lost 2 bases, leaving 11 bases of the junction unmatched. CDR3 length: 18 residues.